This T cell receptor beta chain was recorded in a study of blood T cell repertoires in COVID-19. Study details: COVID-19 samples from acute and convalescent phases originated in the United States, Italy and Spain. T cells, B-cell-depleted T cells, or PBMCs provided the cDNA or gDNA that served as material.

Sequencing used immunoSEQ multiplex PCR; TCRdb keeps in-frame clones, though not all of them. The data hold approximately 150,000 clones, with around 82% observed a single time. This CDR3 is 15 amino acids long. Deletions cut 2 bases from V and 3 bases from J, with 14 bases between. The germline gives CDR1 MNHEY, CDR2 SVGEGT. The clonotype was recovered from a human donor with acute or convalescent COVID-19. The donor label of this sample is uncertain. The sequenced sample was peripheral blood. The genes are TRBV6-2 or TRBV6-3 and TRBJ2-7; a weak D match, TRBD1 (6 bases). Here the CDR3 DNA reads TGTGCCAGCAGTTACCAGGGGCCCTGGAGCTACGAGCAGTACTTC. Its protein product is CASSYQGPWSYEQYF.